Presented here are 21 T cell receptor beta chains from one specimen sequenced in a study of blood T cell repertoires in COVID-19. Clones were read by immunoSEQ multiplex PCR, and TCRdb kept only the in-frame ones, dropping some. Among approximately 150,000 clones listed, around 88% were seen once. Sequencing was done on a sample of peripheral blood. The receptors derive from a human donor in a cohort sampled during active COVID-19.

The chain carries TRBV11-2 and TRBJ1-1; D unclear. Between the trimmed V and J ends, which lost 5 bases and 5 bases, there was a span of 18 bases. Germline lookup yields CDR1 SGHAT and CDR2 FQNNGV. This CDR3 has 15 amino acids. Written as DNA, the CDR3 is TGTGCCAGCAGCCCCAGCGGACCCTTGGGGACTGAAGCTTTCTTT. Its translation is CASSPSGPLGTEAFF.

The chain uses TRBV7-8 and TRBJ2-5; no firm D call. This CDR3 comprises 14 residues. V was shortened by 1 base and J by 5 bases, with 11 bases between the two germline ends. In germline, CDR1 is SGHVS, CDR2 FQNEAQ. For the CDR3, the DNA is TGTGCCAGCAGCTTAGATCGGGTTCTGGAGACCCAGTACTTC. Translated: CASSLDRVLETQYF.

This chain joins TRBV7-8 and TRBJ2-5, with 9 nucleotides matching TRBD2. The CDR3 covers 17 residues. J lost 5 bases, V lost 3 bases, and 13 bases had no gene match. The germline gives CDR1 SGHVS, CDR2 FQNEAQ. The CDR3 loop is CASSFIERGVPSETQYF. In nucleotides, the CDR3 is TGTGCCAGCAGCTTTATAGAGCGGGGGGTCCCTTCCGAGACCCAGTACTTC.

This clone is a singleton in its sample. The chain couples TRBV9 to TRBJ2-7, with 7 bases aligning to TRBD1. The junction had 3 bases not matched to a gene; V was cut back by 0 bases and J by 0 bases. The CDR3 sequence is 15 residues long. The germline CDR1 and CDR2 sequences are SGDLS and YYNGEE. The CDR3 bases are TGTGCCAGCAGCGTAGCGACAGGGTCCTCCTACGAGCAGTACTTC. Amino acid sequence: CASSVATGSSYEQYF.

The rearrangement joins TRBV10-3 to TRBJ2-1, with D unresolved. This CDR3 contains 11 residues. Between the trimmed V and J ends, which lost 6 bases and 6 bases, there was a span of 6 bases. CDR1 is ENHRY and CDR2 is SYGVKD in the germline V gene. This CDR3 is CAISPSNEQFF. The CDR3 bases are TGTGCCATCAGCCCATCCAATGAGCAGTTCTTC.

The chain employs TRBV7-3 and TRBJ2-2; D is perhaps TRBD1 (7 bases). The CDR3 covers 16 residues. V was pared by 3 bases and J by 3 bases, with 14 bases between. The V gene's germline CDR1 is SGHTA and CDR2 FQGTGA. The CDR3 loop reads CASSLGQGGDTGELFF. CDR3 DNA sequence: TGTGCCAGCAGCTTGGGTCAGGGGGGCGACACCGGGGAGCTGTTTTTT.

The chain is built from TRBV5-1 and TRBJ2-5, with 7 bases fitting TRBD2. The CDR3 extends over 15 amino acids. Germline assignment: CDR1 SGHRS and CDR2 YFSETQ. The V segment lost 4 bases and the J segment 5 bases; nucleotides outside the gene matches: 11. The CDR3 bases are TGCGCCAGCAGCAGTCATCTAGCGGAGGGGGAGACCCAGTACTTC. Its protein is CASSSHLAEGETQYF.

This clone was counted a few times. CDR3 protein: CASSVGTSVLSTDTQYF. Written as DNA, the CDR3 is TGCGCCAGCAGTGTTGGGACTAGCGTTCTCAGCACAGATACGCAGTATTTT. The rearrangement links TRBV10-1 to TRBJ2-3, with 10 bases lining up with TRBD2. The junction had 7 bases not matched to a gene; V was cut back by 4 bases and J by 0 bases. This CDR3 is built from 17 residues. CDR1 is WNHNN, CDR2 SYGVQD, per germline (reference sequence).

The chain uses TRBV11-3 and TRBJ2-5; tentatively, D is TRBD2 (6 bases). Germline loops: CDR1 SGHNT, CDR2 YENEEA. The CDR3 runs to 13 residues. The V end lost 6 bases, the J end lost 0 bases, and 8 bases lay between the germline ends. The chain's CDR3 is CASRGEDQETQYF. For the CDR3, the DNA is TGTGCCAGCAGGGGGGAGGACCAAGAGACCCAGTACTTC.

V usage is TRBV6-2 or TRBV6-3 and J usage is TRBJ1-1; D gene ambiguous. The ends were cut back, 6 bases at V and 1 base at J, with 6 bases in the middle. CDR3 length: 12 residues. Germline CDR1 reads MNHEY; CDR2 reads SVGEGT. CDR3 loop: CASSHGNTEAFF. CDR3 bases: TGTGCCAGCAGCCACGGGAACACTGAAGCTTTCTTT.

In this sample, this clone turned up once. The chain joins TRBV11-2 to TRBJ1-1; the D gene is possibly TRBD1 (5 bases). Trimming cost V 6 bases and J 2 bases, with 7 bases left between them. Germline CDR1 SGHAT, CDR2 FQNNGV. CDR3 length equals 12 residues. The CDR3 DNA reads as TGTGCCAGCAGAAGGGGAAACACTGAAGCTTTCTTT. It specifies CASRRGNTEAFF.

This sequence joins TRBV30 and TRBJ1-1; the D is unclear. The germline gives CDR1 GTSNPN, CDR2 SVGIG (reference sequence). Trimming pared 5 bases from V and 0 bases from J, leaving 10 bases between. This CDR3 comprises 13 residues. The CDR3 nucleotides are TGTGCCTGGGCAGGCTCCATGAACACTGAAGCTTTCTTT. As protein: CAWAGSMNTEAFF.

The chain links TRBV19 to TRBJ1-2, with 9 bases that match TRBD1. Per germline, CDR1 LNHDA and CDR2 SQIVND (reference sequence). The CDR3 extends over 15 amino acids. The V gene end was trimmed by 6 bases and the J gene end by 4 bases; junction bases not matched to a gene: 9. CDR3 sequence reads: CASSSTGGPFYGYTF. In DNA, the CDR3 is TGTGCCAGTAGCAGCACAGGGGGCCCGTTCTATGGCTACACCTTC.

The V gene is TRBV5-4, the J gene TRBJ1-1; TRBD1 matches at 7 bases. The CDR3 runs 15 residues. The germline CDR1 and CDR2 sequences are SGHNT and YYREEE (reference sequence). Unmatched junction bases numbered 4, after V lost 0 bases and J lost 2 bases. CDR3 in amino acids: CASSLERGRNTEAFF. DNA of the CDR3: TGTGCCAGCAGCTTGGAGAGGGGGCGCAACACTGAAGCTTTCTTT.

The V gene is TRBV29-1, the J gene TRBJ2-7; TRBD1 is a possible D gene (5 bases). This CDR3 spans 14 amino acids. V was trimmed by 4 bases and J by 4 bases, leaving 17 bases between them. CDR1 and CDR2 from the germline V gene are SQVTM and ANQGSEA. The CDR3 reads CSVGFMTEPYEQYF. In nucleotides, the CDR3 is TGCAGCGTTGGCTTTATGACAGAACCTTACGAGCAGTACTTC.

The chain employs TRBV28 and TRBJ1-5; the match to TRBD1 covers 8 bases. Germline CDR1 MDHEN, CDR2 SYDVKM. This CDR3 region has 13 residues. The V segment lost 7 bases and the J segment 7 bases; nucleotides outside the gene matches: 6. The CDR3 region has the DNA TGTGCCAGCACAGGGGGCGAGGGACAGCCCCAGCATTTT. Protein sequence: CASTGGEGQPQHF.

This rearrangement joins TRBV5-4 to TRBJ1-1, with 10 bases fitting TRBD1. Germline CDR1 is SGHNT and CDR2 is YYREEE (reference sequence). This CDR3 has 17 residues. With V trimmed by 4 bases and J by 0 bases, 9 bases remained unmatched. The CDR3 DNA is TGTGCCAGCAGCCCGACAGGGGGCAGCGTAGTGAACACTGAAGCTTTCTTT. It yields the protein CASSPTGGSVVNTEAFF.

V usage is TRBV9 and J usage is TRBJ1-2; TRBD1 matches at 7 bases. From germline, CDR1 is SGDLS and CDR2 YYNGEE. With 4 bases clipped from V and 8 bases from J, the junction kept 8 bases outside the gene matches. CDR3 length: 13 residues. For the CDR3, the DNA is TGTGCCAGCAGCCACAACACAGGGGTCGGCTACACCTTC. Its translation is CASSHNTGVGYTF.

The chain links TRBV5-8 to TRBJ1-4, with 8 bases identical to TRBD1. Germline V lookup: CDR1 SGHTS, CDR2 YDEGEE. The CDR3 covers 14 residues. The ends lost 1 base at V and 8 bases at J; junction bases unmatched: 4. The CDR3 region is CASSLRRDREKLFF. DNA for the CDR3: TGTGCCAGCAGCTTGAGAAGGGACAGGGAAAAACTGTTTTTT.

The chain carries TRBV7-9 and TRBJ1-2, with 7 bases identical to TRBD1. Germline-derived CDR1 and CDR2 are SEHNR and FQNEAQ (reference sequence). The CDR3 has 14 amino acids. The V gene end was trimmed by 0 bases and the J gene end by 8 bases; junction bases not matched to a gene: 6. The CDR3 here is CASSLAGGDYGYTF. The DNA of the CDR3 is TGTGCCAGCAGCTTAGCAGGGGGCGATTACGGCTACACCTTC.

The rearrangement joins TRBV3-1 (or the pseudogene TRBV3-2) to TRBJ2-7, with a tentative D call TRBD1 (6 bases). The germline CDR1 and CDR2 sequences are LGHDT and YNNKEL (reference sequence). This CDR3 has 15 amino acids. The V gene lost 4 bases and the J gene lost 1 base, with 14 bases spanning the gap. The CDR3 coding sequence is TGTGCCAGCAGCCTCGACAGGACTCTTTCCTACGAGCAGTACTTC. This translates into CASSLDRTLSYEQYF.